This note documents a single T cell receptor (beta chain) sequence. In the source study's methods: Estimates of nucleated cell counts were drawn from the amplification of reference gene primers. Some clones are missing from TCRdb's copy, which holds only in-frame ones; the method was immunoSEQ multiplex PCR. V, J and clone size are those of that table, while D and trimming were read from the DNA. The sample holds approximately 97,000 clones, about nine tenths seen once. This record comes from a study of blood T cell repertoires in COVID-19. Trimming took off 4 bases at V and 7 bases at J, with 17 bases between the two ends. The length of the CDR3 is 15 residues. Looked up from germline, CDR1 is GTSNPN and CDR2 is SVGIG (reference sequence).

The chain couples TRBV30 to TRBJ1-6, with TRBD1 as a possible D gene (5 bases). The sequenced sample was peripheral blood. This clonotype was sampled from a man aged 55 to 70 with acute or convalescent COVID-19. The CDR3 coding sequence is TGTGCCTGGACCGAACCACAGGTTAACAATTCACCCCTCCACTTT. Its translation is CAWTEPQVNNSPLHF.